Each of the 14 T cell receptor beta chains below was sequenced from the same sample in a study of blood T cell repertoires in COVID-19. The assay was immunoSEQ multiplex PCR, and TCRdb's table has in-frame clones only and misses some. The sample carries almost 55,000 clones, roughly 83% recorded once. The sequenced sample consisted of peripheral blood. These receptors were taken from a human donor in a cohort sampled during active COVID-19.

The CDR3 sequence: CASSPFLAGSQETQYF. CDR3 coding DNA: TGTGCCAGCAGCCCGTTTCTAGCGGGCTCTCAAGAGACCCAGTACTTC. The V call is TRBV13, the J call TRBJ2-5; 8 bases agree with TRBD2. Germline CDR1 and CDR2: PRHDT and FYEKMQ (reference sequence). Unmatched junction bases numbered 10, after V lost 5 bases and J lost 2 bases. The CDR3 length is 16 residues.

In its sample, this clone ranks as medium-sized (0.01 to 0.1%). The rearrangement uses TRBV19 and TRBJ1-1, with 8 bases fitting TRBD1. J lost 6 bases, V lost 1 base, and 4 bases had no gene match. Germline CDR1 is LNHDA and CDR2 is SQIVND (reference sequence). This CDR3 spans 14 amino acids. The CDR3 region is CASSIGTGSPEAFF. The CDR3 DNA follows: TGTGCCAGTAGTATAGGGACAGGGAGCCCTGAAGCTTTCTTT. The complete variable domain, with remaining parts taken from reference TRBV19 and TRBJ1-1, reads DGGITQSPKYLFRKEGQNVTLSCEQNLNHDAMYWYRQDPGQGLRLIYYSQIVNDFQKGDIAEGYSVSREKKESFPLTVTSAQKNPTAFYLCASSIGTGSPEAFFGQGTRLTVV.

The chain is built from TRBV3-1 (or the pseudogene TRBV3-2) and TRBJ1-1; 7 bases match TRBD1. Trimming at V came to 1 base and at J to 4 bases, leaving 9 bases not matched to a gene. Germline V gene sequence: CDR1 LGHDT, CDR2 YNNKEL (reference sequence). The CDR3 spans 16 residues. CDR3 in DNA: TGTGCCAGCAGCCAAGTGGTAGGGGGCGATTTCACTGAAGCTTTCTTT. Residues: CASSQVVGGDFTEAFF.

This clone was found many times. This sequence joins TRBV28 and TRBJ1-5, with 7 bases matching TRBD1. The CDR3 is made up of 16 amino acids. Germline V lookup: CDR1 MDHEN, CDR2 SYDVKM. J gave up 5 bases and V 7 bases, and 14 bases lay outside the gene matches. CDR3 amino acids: CASNTPSTGVDQPQHF. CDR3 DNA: TGTGCCAGCAACACACCCTCAACAGGGGTGGATCAGCCCCAGCATTTT.

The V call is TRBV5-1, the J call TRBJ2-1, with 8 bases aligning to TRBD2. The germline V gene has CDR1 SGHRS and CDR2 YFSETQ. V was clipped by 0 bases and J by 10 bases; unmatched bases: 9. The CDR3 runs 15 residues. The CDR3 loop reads CASSLEGPKREEQFF. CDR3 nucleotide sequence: TGCGCCAGCAGCTTGGAGGGCCCCAAGCGGGAGGAGCAGTTCTTC.

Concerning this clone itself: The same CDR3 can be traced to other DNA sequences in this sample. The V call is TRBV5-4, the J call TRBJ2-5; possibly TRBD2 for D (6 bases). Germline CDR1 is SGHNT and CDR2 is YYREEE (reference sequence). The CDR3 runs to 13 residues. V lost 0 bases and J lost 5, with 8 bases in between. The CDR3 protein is CASSLGGEETQYF. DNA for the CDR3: TGTGCCAGCAGCTTGGGGGGGGAGGAGACCCAGTACTTC.

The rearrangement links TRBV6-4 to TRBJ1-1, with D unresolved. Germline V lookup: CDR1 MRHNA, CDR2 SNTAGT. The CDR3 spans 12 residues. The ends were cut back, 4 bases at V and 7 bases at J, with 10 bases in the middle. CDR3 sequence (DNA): TGTGCCAGCAGTGCGGGGTACAGTGAAGCTTTCTTT. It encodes CASSAGYSEAFF.

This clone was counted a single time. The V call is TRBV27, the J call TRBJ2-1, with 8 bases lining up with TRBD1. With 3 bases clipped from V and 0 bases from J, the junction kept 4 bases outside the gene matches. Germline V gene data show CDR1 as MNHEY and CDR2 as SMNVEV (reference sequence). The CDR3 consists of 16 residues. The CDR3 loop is CASSFSGGSSYNEQFF. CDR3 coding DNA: TGTGCCAGCAGTTTTTCAGGGGGCAGCTCCTACAATGAGCAGTTCTTC.

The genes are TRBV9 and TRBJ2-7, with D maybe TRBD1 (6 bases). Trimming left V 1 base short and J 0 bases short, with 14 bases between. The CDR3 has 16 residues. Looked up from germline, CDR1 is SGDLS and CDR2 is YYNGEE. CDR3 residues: CASSVFVRQVSYEQYF. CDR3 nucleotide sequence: TGTGCCAGCAGCGTATTTGTGAGACAGGTCTCCTACGAGCAGTACTTC.

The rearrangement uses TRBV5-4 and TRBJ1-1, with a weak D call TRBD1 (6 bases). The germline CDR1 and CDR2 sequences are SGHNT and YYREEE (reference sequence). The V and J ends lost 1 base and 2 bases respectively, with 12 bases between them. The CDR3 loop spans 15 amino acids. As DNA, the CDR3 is TGTGCCAGCAGCTTGTCTGGGACACCTAACACTGAAGCTTTCTTT. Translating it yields CASSLSGTPNTEAFF.

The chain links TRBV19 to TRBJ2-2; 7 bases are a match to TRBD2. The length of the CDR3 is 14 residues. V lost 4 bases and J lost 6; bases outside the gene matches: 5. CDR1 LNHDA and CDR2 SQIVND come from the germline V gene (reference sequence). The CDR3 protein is CASSTGRVAGELFF. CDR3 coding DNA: TGTGCCAGTAGTACAGGGAGGGTGGCCGGGGAGCTGTTTTTT.

The CDR3 loop is CASSLGSNYGYTF. CDR3 DNA sequence: TGTGCCAGCAGTTTAGGCAGTAACTATGGCTACACCTTC. J is TRBJ1-2 and V is TRBV12-3 or TRBV12-4; D gene unclear. V lost 1 base and J lost 1, with 4 bases in between. The CDR3 covers 13 residues.

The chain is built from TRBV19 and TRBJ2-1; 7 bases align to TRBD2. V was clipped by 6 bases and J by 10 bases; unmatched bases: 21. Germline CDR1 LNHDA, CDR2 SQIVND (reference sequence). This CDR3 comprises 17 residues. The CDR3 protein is CASRGREGLPHQSEQFF. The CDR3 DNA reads TGTGCCAGTAGAGGCAGGGAGGGACTTCCGCACCAGAGCGAGCAGTTCTTC.

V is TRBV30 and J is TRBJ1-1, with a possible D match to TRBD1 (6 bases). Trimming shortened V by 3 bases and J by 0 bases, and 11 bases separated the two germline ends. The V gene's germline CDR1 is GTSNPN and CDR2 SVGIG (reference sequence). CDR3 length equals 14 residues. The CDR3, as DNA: TGTGCCTGGAGAGTGTCAGGGGTGAACACTGAAGCTTTCTTT. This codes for CAWRVSGVNTEAFF. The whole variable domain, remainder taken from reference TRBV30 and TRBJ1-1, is SQTIHQWPATLVQPVGSPLSLECTVEGTSNPNLYWYRQAAGRGLQLLFYSVGIGQISSEVPQNLSASRPQDRQFILSSKKLLLSDSGFYLCAWRVSGVNTEAFFGQGTRLTVV.